Shown below are 8 T cell receptor beta chains from a single sample sequenced in a study of cytomegalovirus exposure and HLA in healthy donors (TCRdb year 2017). Library construction relied on the immunoSEQ multiplex PCR assay. A mixture of 60 forward primers for TCR Vbeta segments and 13 reverse primers for TCR Jbeta segments was used in the multiplex PCR. What TCRdb holds here is the immuneACCESS table cut down to in-frame rearrangements. Part of the clones is not present; checked against another copy, under half of the missing clones reflect an unresolved V gene, and the others are unexplained. The sample table contains about 82,000 clones; only one count was recorded for less than 80% of them. 7.5% to 9.5% of the sample rests with the top ten. What was sequenced was PBMCs. All receptors derive from a man in his forties in good health and CMV-seropositive.

This clone has just one count. The chain employs TRBV28 and TRBJ1-5; D may be TRBD1 (6 bases). The germline V and J ends were trimmed by 3 bases and 5 bases, with 14 bases remaining between them. CDR3 length equals 15 residues. Germline-derived CDR1 and CDR2 are MDHEN and SYDVKM. The CDR3 region is CASSFEGVLYQPQHF. CDR3 coding DNA: TGTGCCAGCAGTTTCGAGGGGGTACTGTATCAGCCCCAGCATTTT.

This rearrangement joins TRBV4-3 to TRBJ2-1; the D is unclear. Germline-derived CDR1 and CDR2 are LGHNA and YSLEER. The CDR3 length is 13 residues. Trimming left V 0 bases short and J 8 bases short, with 8 bases between. This CDR3 is CASSQETAHEQFF. The CDR3 coding sequence is TGCGCCAGCAGCCAAGAGACTGCCCATGAGCAGTTCTTC.

Concerning this clone itself: The sample holds other DNA sequences that translate to the same CDR3. CDR3 DNA: TGTGCCAGCAGTCCGGACAGAAATCAGCCCCAGCATTTT. Protein sequence: CASSPDRNQPQHF. This chain joins TRBV7-2 and TRBJ1-5; D may be TRBD1 (6 bases). Trimming shortened V by 6 bases and J by 4 bases, and 10 bases separated the two germline ends. The CDR3 extends over 13 amino acids. The germline CDR1 and CDR2 sequences are SGHTA and FQGNSA.

The chain combines TRBV28 with TRBJ2-5; the match to TRBD1 covers 8 bases. Unmatched junction bases numbered 15, after V lost 3 bases and J lost 6 bases. Germline lookup yields CDR1 MDHEN and CDR2 SYDVKM. This CDR3 is built from 17 residues. The CDR3 is CASSLTPRDRGRKTQYF. CDR3 bases: TGTGCCAGCAGTTTGACTCCTCGAGACAGGGGTCGTAAGACCCAGTACTTC.

The V call is TRBV7-8, the J call TRBJ1-2; 7 bases line up with TRBD1. Germline trimming cut 5 bases from V and 4 bases from J; bases unmatched to any gene: 7. From germline, CDR1 is SGHVS and CDR2 FQNEAQ. The CDR3 is 14 residues long. The CDR3 spells CASSPRTGLYGYTF. As DNA, the CDR3 is TGTGCCAGCAGCCCGCGGACAGGCCTCTATGGCTACACCTTC.

The rearrangement joins TRBV11-3 to TRBJ2-5, with D possibly TRBD2 on 5 matching bases. V was cut by 1 base and J by 1 base, with 7 bases left in between. From germline, CDR1 is SGHNT and CDR2 YENEEA. This CDR3 is 14 amino acids long. CDR3 loop: CASSLGGFQETQYF. CDR3 nucleotides: TGTGCCAGCAGCTTAGGAGGGTTCCAAGAGACCCAGTACTTC.

As to this clone: One end of the junction does not line up with germline, which may come from a read error. The chain combines TRBV29-1 with TRBJ1-2, with 8 positions matching TRBD1. The CDR3 totals 13 residues. Germline V gives CDR1 SQVTM, CDR2 ANQGSEA. The CDR3, as DNA: TGCAGCGTCGAAGGACAGGGCGCCTATGGCTACACCTTC. Protein: CSVEGQGAYGYTF.

The genes are TRBV28 and TRBJ2-3; tentatively, D is TRBD1 (6 bases). The ends were cut back, 6 bases at V and 5 bases at J, with 21 bases in the middle. The length of the CDR3 is 16 residues. The germline CDR1 and CDR2 sequences are MDHEN and SYDVKM. In DNA, the CDR3 is TGTGCCAGCAGCTTTTCCCAGGGCAGGGGCGTAGATACGCAGTATTTT. Amino acids: CASSFSQGRGVDTQYF.